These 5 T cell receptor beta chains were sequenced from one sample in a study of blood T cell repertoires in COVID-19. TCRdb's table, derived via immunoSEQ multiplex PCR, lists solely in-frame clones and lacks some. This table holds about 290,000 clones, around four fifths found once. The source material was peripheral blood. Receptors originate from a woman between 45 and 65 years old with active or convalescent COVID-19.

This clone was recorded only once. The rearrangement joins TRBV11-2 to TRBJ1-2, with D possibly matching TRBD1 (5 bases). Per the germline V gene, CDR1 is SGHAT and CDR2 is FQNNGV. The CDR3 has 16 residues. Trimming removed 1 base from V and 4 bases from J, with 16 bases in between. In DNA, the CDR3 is TGTGCCAGCAGCTTAGGCCCCAGTGGAAGGGGCTATGGCTACACCTTC. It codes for CASSLGPSGRGYGYTF.

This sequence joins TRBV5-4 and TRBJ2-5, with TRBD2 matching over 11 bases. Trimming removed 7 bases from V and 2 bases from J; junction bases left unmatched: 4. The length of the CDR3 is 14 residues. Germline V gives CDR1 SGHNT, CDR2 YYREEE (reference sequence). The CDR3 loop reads CASGTSGAQETQYF. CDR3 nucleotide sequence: TGTGCCAGCGGGACTAGCGGAGCTCAAGAGACCCAGTACTTC.

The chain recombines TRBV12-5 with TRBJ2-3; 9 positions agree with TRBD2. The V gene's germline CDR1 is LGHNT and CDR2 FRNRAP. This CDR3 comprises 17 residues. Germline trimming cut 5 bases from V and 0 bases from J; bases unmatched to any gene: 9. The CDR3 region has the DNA TGTGCTAGTGGTCTAGGAATAGCGGGAGTGAGCACAGATACGCAGTATTTT. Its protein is CASGLGIAGVSTDTQYF.

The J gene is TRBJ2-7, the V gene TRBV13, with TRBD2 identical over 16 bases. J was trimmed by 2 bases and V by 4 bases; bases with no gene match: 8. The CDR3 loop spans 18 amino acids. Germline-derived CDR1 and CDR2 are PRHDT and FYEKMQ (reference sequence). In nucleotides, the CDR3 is TGTGCCAGCAGCTCTGGGACTAGCGGGAGGGCCGGCGCCTACGAGCAGTACTTC. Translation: CASSSGTSGRAGAYEQYF.

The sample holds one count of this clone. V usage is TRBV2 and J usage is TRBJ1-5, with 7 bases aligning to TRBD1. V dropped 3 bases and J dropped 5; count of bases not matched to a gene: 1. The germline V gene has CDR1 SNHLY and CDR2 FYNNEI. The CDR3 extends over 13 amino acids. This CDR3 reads CASSDDRDQPQHF. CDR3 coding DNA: TGTGCCAGCAGTGACGACAGGGATCAGCCCCAGCATTTT. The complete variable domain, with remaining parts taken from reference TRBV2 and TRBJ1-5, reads EPEVTQTPSHQVTQMGQEVILRCVPISNHLYFYWYRQILGQKVEFLVSFYNNEISEKSEIFDDQFSVERPDGSNFTLKIRSTKLEDSAMYFCASSDDRDQPQHFGDGTRLSIL.